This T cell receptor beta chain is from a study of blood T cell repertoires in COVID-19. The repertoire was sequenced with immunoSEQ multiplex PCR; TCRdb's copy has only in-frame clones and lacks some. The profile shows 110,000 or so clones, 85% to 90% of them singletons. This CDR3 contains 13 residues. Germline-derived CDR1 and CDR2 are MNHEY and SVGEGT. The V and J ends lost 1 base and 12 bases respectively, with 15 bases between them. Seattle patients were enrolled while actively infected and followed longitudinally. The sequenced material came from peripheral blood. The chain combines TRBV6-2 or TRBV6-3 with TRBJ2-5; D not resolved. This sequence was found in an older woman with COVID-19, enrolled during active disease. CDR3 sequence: CASSYFSQVSKYF. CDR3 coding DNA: TGTGCCAGCAGTTACTTCTCGCAGGTCTCCAAGTACTTC.